This T cell receptor beta chain was identified in a study of blood T cell repertoires in COVID-19. Those enrolled in Seattle joined during active infection and were followed longitudinally afterward. Clones were read by immunoSEQ multiplex PCR, and TCRdb kept only the in-frame ones, dropping some. This table has 150,000 to 200,000 clones, more than 75% appearing once. Sample: peripheral blood. The TCR comes from a person between 65 and 79 years old with COVID-19, enrolled during active disease.

The CDR3 loop is CASSWTGTDTQYF. CDR3 DNA sequence: TGTGCCAGCAGCTGGACAGGGACAGATACGCAGTATTTT. V is TRBV7-2 and J is TRBJ2-3; TRBD1 agrees at 8 bases. The CDR3 totals 13 residues. Germline V gives CDR1 SGHTA, CDR2 FQGNSA. The V and J ends lost 4 bases and 3 bases, in that order; junction bases with no gene match: 0.